This is a list of T cell receptor beta chains from one sample in a study of beta chain features in type 1 diabetes. TCRdb keeps only in-frame clones here, not all; method: immunoSEQ multiplex PCR. This sample yields approximately 470,000 clones, of which over 25% are seen a single time; around 0.065% belongs to the top ten. The material sequenced was naive CD4+ T cells from blood. The origin of the receptors is a young man in good health. CDR3s include the opening cysteine and the closing phenylalanine or tryptophan. A D gene is named only where the DNA matches it firmly. Clone size is given for some rows only: seen once, a few or many times, or a class if the clone is expanded.

>TRBJ2-7|TRBV23-1|TRBD2|.
CASSHRSTSGRSNYEQYF
TGCGCCAGCAGTCATCGAAGCACTAGCGGGAGGTCAAACTACGAGCAGTACTTC
>TRBJ2-5|TRBV29-1|.|.
CSVGMGEETQYF
TGCAGCGTTGGGATGGGGGAAGAGACCCAGTACTTC
>TRBJ1-1|TRBV30|.|.
CAWSVDANTEAFF
TGTGCCTGGAGTGTAGATGCGAACACTGAAGCTTTCTTT
>TRBJ2-2|TRBV7-6|.|few
CASSFLTATTGGELFF
TGTGCCAGCAGCTTCCTGACAGCTACCACCGGTGGGGAGCTGTTTTTT
>TRBJ2-1|TRBV7-9|TRBD1|few
CASSQGTGDYNEQFF
TGTGCCAGCAGCCAGGGGACAGGGGACTACAATGAGCAGTTCTTC
>TRBJ2-5|TRBV30|.|.
CAWSLDRSIETQYF
TGTGCCTGGAGTCTCGACAGGAGTATCGAGACCCAGTACTTC
>TRBJ2-2|TRBV10-3|.|.
CAITDQLGTGELFF
TGTGCCATCACTGACCAATTGGGGACCGGGGAGCTGTTTTTT
>TRBJ1-1|TRBV15|.|.
CATSRDRGGRTEAFF
TGTGCCACCAGCAGAGATAGGGGGGGACGAACTGAAGCTTTCTTT
>TRBJ1-2|TRBV11-2|.|once
CASSWEVGRYTF
TGTGCCAGCAGCTGGGAGGTCGGTCGCTACACCTTC
>TRBJ2-5|TRBV27|TRBD2|few
CASSLLAGGETQYF
TGTGCCAGCAGTTTACTAGCGGGAGGCGAGACCCAGTACTTC
>TRBJ1-2|TRBV14|.|few
CASSQELGPYGYTF
TGTGCCAGCAGCCAAGAGCTGGGCCCCTATGGCTACACCTTC
>TRBJ2-7|TRBV2|.|once
CASKTDTYEQYF
TGTGCCAGTAAGACGGATACCTACGAGCAGTACTTC
>TRBJ1-1|TRBV30|.|.
CAWSPGRENTEAFF
TGTGCCTGGAGTCCGGGTCGGGAGAACACTGAAGCTTTCTTT
>TRBJ2-5|TRBV29-1|.|few
CSGQGLRETQYF
TGCAGCGGCCAGGGGTTGAGAGAGACCCAGTACTTC
>TRBJ1-5|TRBV30|.|few
CAWSDSSDQPQHF
TGTGCCTGGAGTGACAGCAGTGATCAGCCCCAGCATTTT
>TRBJ2-5|TRBV4-3|TRBD2|.
CASSHGLAEGLEQETQYF
TGCGCCAGCAGCCACGGACTAGCGGAGGGGTTGGAACAAGAGACCCAGTACTTC